Following are 28 T cell receptor beta chains from one sample sequenced in a study of TIL therapy for anti-PD-1-resistant metastatic lung cancer. This was the immunoSEQ v3 assay. Method: immunoSEQ multiplex PCR; TCRdb's copy keeps in-frame clones and lacks some. In the table there are roughly 92,000 clones, less than 70% of which are singletons. Regarding time point: pre-treatment sample, taken before nivolumab and TIL therapy. Tumor tissue came from excised metastases, mostly pleural nodules or supraclavicular lymph nodes. The material sequenced was tumor tissue, taken at baseline. These receptor sequences come from a person between 25 and 80 years old with non-small cell lung cancer.

V is TRBV6-1 and J is TRBJ1-1; a possible D gene is TRBD1 (6 bases). Germline CDR1 and CDR2: MNHNS and SASEGT. Trimming cost V 3 bases and J 1 base, with 12 bases left between them. The CDR3 has 15 amino acids. The CDR3 DNA is TGTGCCAGCAGTGACCCTCGGGGGCGGAACACTGAAGCTTTCTTT. As protein: CASSDPRGRNTEAFF.

This clone has at least ten counts. This sequence joins TRBV5-1 and TRBJ2-2; D possibly corresponds to TRBD2 (6 bases). CDR1 and CDR2 (germline): SGHRS, YFSETQ. V was shortened by 4 bases and J by 7 bases, with 17 bases between the two germline ends. The CDR3 has 15 residues. CDR3 protein: CASSPYLAKGGELFF. The CDR3 region has the DNA TGCGCCAGCAGCCCTTATCTAGCGAAGGGCGGGGAGCTGTTTTTT.

The chain carries TRBV11-1 and TRBJ2-7; 7 nucleotides agree with TRBD1. Germline loops: CDR1 SGHAT, CDR2 FQDESV (reference sequence). The CDR3 contains 15 residues. The V and J ends lost 3 bases and 0 bases, in that order; junction bases with no gene match: 5. The DNA for the CDR3 is TGTGCCAGCAGCTTGAGGACAGGCTTCTCCTACGAGCAGTACTTC. Protein product: CASSLRTGFSYEQYF.

This clone was seen more than once but under ten times. The rearrangement joins TRBV19 to TRBJ1-1; D not certain. Trimming cost V 8 bases and J 7 bases, with 11 bases left between them. The CDR3 is made up of 11 amino acids. Germline assignment: CDR1 LNHDA and CDR2 SQIVND (reference sequence). CDR3 coding DNA: TGTGCCAGTGGATTGAAAGTTGAAGCTTTCTTT. This encodes CASGLKVEAFF.

This chain joins TRBV27 and TRBJ2-7, with D maybe TRBD2 (7 bases). Germline V gene data show CDR1 as MNHEY and CDR2 as SMNVEV (reference sequence). V was pared by 3 bases and J by 4 bases, with 13 bases between. The CDR3 runs 14 residues. The CDR3 sequence is CASSFEGEGYEQYF. Written as DNA, the CDR3 is TGTGCCAGCAGTTTCGAGGGGGAGGGATACGAGCAGTACTTC.

To note about this clone: The junction differs from germline at one of its ends, possibly a read error. The gene calls are TRBV10-3 and TRBJ2-7, with 8 positions matching TRBD2. Germline CDR1 and CDR2: ENHRY and SYGVKD. The CDR3 runs 17 residues. For the CDR3, the DNA is TGTGCCGTCAGCAACCCCGGACAGCGGGAGAGGGGTTACGAGCAGTACTTC. It specifies CAVSNPGQRERGYEQYF.

The chain links TRBV28 to TRBJ2-7; 11 bases are a match to TRBD2. The ends lost 2 bases at V and 2 bases at J; junction bases unmatched: 5. The V gene's germline CDR1 is MDHEN and CDR2 SYDVKM. The CDR3 is 16 amino acids. In DNA form, the CDR3 reads TGTGCCAGCAGTTTACCACTAGCGGGAGACCCCTACGAGCAGTACTTC. This encodes CASSLPLAGDPYEQYF.

V gene TRBV5-1 combines with J gene TRBJ2-1; D may match TRBD1 or TRBD2 (5 bases each). The germline V and J ends were trimmed by 6 bases and 6 bases, with 16 bases remaining between them. The germline CDR1 and CDR2 sequences are SGHRS and YFSETQ. The CDR3 extends over 14 amino acids. The CDR3 here is CASTGTSVSNEQFF. For the CDR3, the DNA is TGCGCCAGCACCGGGACCTCCGTATCCAATGAGCAGTTCTTC.

V usage is TRBV18 and J usage is TRBJ2-1; TRBD2 might be the D (6 bases). This CDR3 is built from 15 residues. The germline V gene encodes CDR1 KGHSH and CDR2 LQKENI. The V end lost 0 bases, the J end lost 7 bases, and 13 bases lay between the germline ends. The CDR3: CASSPPTTRGNEQFF. The CDR3 DNA reads as TGTGCCAGCTCACCACCCACTACACGGGGGAATGAGCAGTTCTTC.

This chain's CDR3 is CASSKGSSYNSPLHF. CDR3 in DNA: TGTGCCAGCAGTAAAGGGAGCTCCTATAATTCACCCCTCCACTTT. The chain uses TRBV7-9 and TRBJ1-6, with D uncertain. Trimming left V 6 bases short and J 0 bases short, with 9 bases between. This CDR3 has 15 amino acids. Germline lookup yields CDR1 SEHNR and CDR2 FQNEAQ (reference sequence).

This clone was counted only a few times. Additional DNA sequences in this sample encode the identical CDR3. The CDR3 loop is CASSSRTAYYGYTF. The CDR3 nucleotides are TGTGCCAGCAGCTCTCGGACAGCTTACTATGGCTACACCTTC. The rearrangement uses TRBV13 and TRBJ1-2; D perhaps matches TRBD1 (6 bases). Germline CDR1 reads PRHDT; CDR2 reads FYEKMQ (reference sequence). The CDR3 covers 14 residues. Trimming stripped 4 bases from V and 3 bases from J, with 12 bases between.

The genes are TRBV10-3 and TRBJ2-1; 14 bases are shared with TRBD2. The CDR3 covers 15 residues. CDR1 and CDR2 from the germline V gene are ENHRY and SYGVKD. V was clipped by 5 bases and J by 8 bases; unmatched bases: 5. CDR3: CAISSGTSGSDEQFF. Written as DNA, the CDR3 is TGTGCCATCAGTTCCGGGACTAGCGGGAGCGATGAGCAGTTCTTC.

The rearrangement uses TRBV5-1 and TRBJ2-5; D unresolved. With 4 bases removed from V and 4 bases from J, the gap between germline ends came to 14 bases. This CDR3 spans 14 amino acids. The germline gives CDR1 SGHRS, CDR2 YFSETQ. DNA of the CDR3: TGCGCCAGCAGCAAGGAAAGGTATCCAGAGACCCAGTACTTC. It is translated as CASSKERYPETQYF. The whole variable domain, filled in from reference TRBV5-1 and TRBJ2-5, reads KAGVTQTPRYLIKTRGQQVTLSCSPISGHRSVSWYQQTPGQGLQFLFEYFSETQRNKGNFPGRFSGRQFSNSRSEMNVSTLELGDSALYLCASSKERYPETQYFGPGTRLLVL.

This clone was recorded a few times. This chain joins TRBV3-1 (or the pseudogene TRBV3-2) and TRBJ1-4, with D unresolved. The V gene's germline CDR1 is LGHDT and CDR2 YNNKEL (reference sequence). CDR3 length equals 15 residues. Trimming stripped 2 bases from V and 7 bases from J, with 14 bases between. The CDR3 DNA sequence: TGTGCCAGCAGCCAACTTGGGTCGTCACGTGAAAAACTGTTTTTT. Translated, it gives CASSQLGSSREKLFF.

The table lists this clone with a few counts. V usage is TRBV7-9 and J usage is TRBJ2-7, with no clear D. This CDR3 is built from 13 residues. The V end was cut by 1 base, the J end by 1 base, with 5 bases between. The germline gives CDR1 SEHNR, CDR2 FQNEAQ (reference sequence). CDR3 DNA sequence: TGTGCCAGCAGCTTAGTACCTTCCTACGAGCAGTACTTC. Translating it yields CASSLVPSYEQYF.

The rearrangement joins TRBV6-1 to TRBJ2-1; TRBD1 might be the D (6 bases). There are 14 residues in the CDR3. Germline lookup yields CDR1 MNHNS and CDR2 SASEGT. V dropped 1 base and J dropped 7 bases, with 11 bases sitting between them. The CDR3 here is CASSEGTVANEQFF. Written as DNA, the CDR3 is TGTGCCAGCAGTGAAGGGACAGTTGCGAATGAGCAGTTCTTC.

This clone was detected ten times or more. This chain uses TRBV29-1 with TRBJ1-1; tentative D call: TRBD1 (6 bases). V dropped 2 bases and J dropped 5 bases, with 9 bases sitting between them. Per germline, CDR1 SQVTM and CDR2 ANQGSEA. This CDR3 has 12 amino acids. DNA of the CDR3: TGCAGCGTTGAACTTCAGGGGACTGAAGCTTTCTTT. It translates to CSVELQGTEAFF.

This chain connects TRBV10-2 to TRBJ2-2, with 10 bases lining up with TRBD1. V gave up 6 bases and J gave up 3 bases; unmatched junction bases: 1. Germline lookup yields CDR1 WSHSY and CDR2 SAAADI. CDR3 length: 14 residues. CDR3 sequence reads: CASRTGGYTGELFF. In nucleotides, the CDR3 is TGCGCCAGCAGGACAGGGGGCTACACCGGGGAGCTGTTTTTT.

This sequence joins TRBV18 and TRBJ2-6, with no clear D. V was clipped by 4 bases and J by 0 bases, with 10 bases between them. Looked up from germline, CDR1 is KGHSH and CDR2 is LQKENI. The CDR3 runs to 16 residues. CDR3 sequence (DNA): TGTGCCAGCTCACTTTCAACAGACTCTGGGGCCAACGTCCTGACTTTC. Its protein product is CASSLSTDSGANVLTF.

This chain links TRBV19 with TRBJ2-1; 10 nucleotides match TRBD2. The CDR3 has 14 residues. Germline trimming cut 3 bases from V and 9 bases from J; bases unmatched to any gene: 5. Germline CDR1 LNHDA, CDR2 SQIVND (reference sequence). Written as DNA, the CDR3 is TGTGCCAGTAGTATCGGGACTAGCGAGGGTGAGCAGTTCTTC. It codes for CASSIGTSEGEQFF.

This clone has more than one count but fewer than ten. The rearrangement joins TRBV28 to TRBJ1-2; D is unresolved. Looked up from germline, CDR1 is MDHEN and CDR2 is SYDVKM. This CDR3 has 12 amino acids. Trimming removed 2 bases from V and 8 bases from J, with 9 bases in between. CDR3 sequence reads: CASSLKGWGYTF. The CDR3 coding sequence is TGTGCCAGCAGTTTAAAGGGATGGGGCTACACCTTC.

V and J are TRBV5-6 and TRBJ1-5, with D maybe TRBD1 (5 bases). CDR1 SGHDT and CDR2 YYEEEE come from the germline V gene. The CDR3 loop spans 12 amino acids. V was shortened by 4 bases and J by 4 bases, with 6 bases between the two germline ends. For the CDR3, the DNA is TGTGCCAGCAGCGGGGGGAATCAGCCCCAGCATTTT. The encoded protein is CASSGGNQPQHF.

The table lists this clone with a few counts. The chain is built from TRBV12-3 or TRBV12-4 and TRBJ1-6; D not certain. The CDR3 sequence is 13 residues long. The V and J ends lost 7 bases and 11 bases respectively, with 15 bases between them. The CDR3 region has the DNA TGTGCCAGCATGAAGGTCGCGGAGGCACCCCTCCACTTT. Protein product: CASMKVAEAPLHF.

The V and J genes are TRBV6-5 and TRBJ2-2; D ambiguous. CDR3 length equals 12 residues. The V end was cut by 8 bases, the J end by 4 bases, with 8 bases between. CDR1 and CDR2 from the germline V gene are MNHEY and SVGAGI. The CDR3 DNA is TGTGCCAGCCTCAGTTTCACCGGGGAGCTGTTTTTT. Amino acids: CASLSFTGELFF.

This clone turned up a few times. The V call is TRBV16, the J call TRBJ2-7, with D tentatively TRBD2 (6 bases). The germline V and J ends were trimmed by 4 bases and 3 bases, with 13 bases remaining between them. CDR3 length equals 14 residues. Germline V gives CDR1 KGHSY, CDR2 FQNENV. The CDR3 DNA reads as TGTGCCAGCAGCCTTCAGTCGGGACTCTACGAGCAGTACTTC. Protein sequence: CASSLQSGLYEQYF.

This rearrangement joins TRBV4-3 to TRBJ2-2; TRBD1 might be the D (5 bases). V gave up 0 bases and J gave up 4 bases, with 18 bases separating them. The CDR3 is 18 amino acids. The germline gives CDR1 LGHNA, CDR2 YSLEER. CDR3 sequence: CASSQEFYFRASTGELFF. The DNA for the CDR3 is TGCGCCAGCAGCCAAGAATTTTATTTCAGGGCAAGCACCGGGGAGCTGTTTTTT.

Many counts were recorded for this clone. The rearrangement links TRBV29-1 to TRBJ2-5; perhaps TRBD1 as D (5 bases). Germline V CDR1 and CDR2: SQVTM, ANQGSEA. V lost 5 bases to trimming and J lost 2 bases, with 18 bases between them. There are 15 residues in the CDR3. The CDR3 bases are TGCAGCGTTCTCGACGGGTCAGGGTGGCAAGAGACCCAGTACTTC. Its protein is CSVLDGSGWQETQYF.

Here the CDR3 DNA reads TGTGCCAGCCATACCTCTGGGGCCAACGTCCTGACTTTC. As protein: CASHTSGANVLTF. J is TRBJ2-6 and V is TRBV5-6; D call uncertain. Germline V gene data show CDR1 as SGHDT and CDR2 as YYEEEE. V shed 7 bases and J shed 0 bases, with 5 bases lying between them. This CDR3 has 13 amino acids. The whole variable domain, remainder taken from reference TRBV5-6 and TRBJ2-6, is DAGVTQSPTHLIKTRGQQVTLRCSPKSGHDTVSWYQQALGQGPQFIFQYYEEEERQRGNFPDRFSGHQFPNYSSELNVNALLLGDSALYLCASHTSGANVLTFGAGSRLTVL.